This TCR beta chain was observed in a study of blood T cell repertoires in COVID-19 (dated by TCRdb to about 2020). Regarding the research as a whole: The collaborator samples originated in the United States, Italy and Spain and spanned the acute and convalescent phases of COVID-19. The material from the prospective study consisted of cDNA or gDNA derived from T cells, B-cell-depleted T cells, or PBMCs. The dataset comprised deeply sampled blood TCRbeta repertoires from subjects exposed to, actively infected with, or recovered from COVID-19. The sample metadata nearly always contained a de-identified subject ID, COVID-19 status, age in years and sex. The repertoires were released in a freely available public database intended as a resource for research on the immune response to SARS-CoV-2. Where HLA class I and class II types were available, the types were taken from metadata supplied by the sample provider, not from assay-based typing. Samples were obtained from the ongoing ImmuneRACE study (first 160 participants) and from 1,200 or so subjects provided by 6 global collaborators. The full study reports these points: The amount of clinical and demographic metadata varied by source and participant and was provided uncurated.

The germline V gene (reference sequence) gives CDR1 as LNHDA and CDR2 as SQIVND. Germline trimming amounts to 6 bases on V and 3 bases on J, with 3 as the count of junction bases outside the gene matches. The CDR3 spans 13 residues, from the cysteine through the phenylalanine. Of the read, only the CDR3 DNA is kept; its 39 bases are in frame from base 1. TCRbeta CDR3 regions were amplified from genomic DNA using the immunoSEQ Assay, a bias-controlled multiplex PCR. In the source study's methods: The number of nucleated cells in each sample was estimated from the amplification of reference gene primers within the assay. To quantify the absolute abundance of each unique TCRbeta CDR3 rearrangement, sequence reads were collapsed and filtered. Productive Simpson clonality was computed per sample as the square root of Simpson's diversity index over productive rearrangements. TCRdb took over this immuneACCESS table, retaining in-frame rearrangements with V and J assigned. Such tables are incomplete; in checked studies, under half of the missing clones stem from an unresolved V gene, and the remainder is unexplained. V and J calls and clone size come straight from that table; D and trimming were deduced from the DNA. This sample lists about 270,000 clones; 80% to 90% were detected once. 2.4% of the sample rests with the top ten.

To note about this clone: The clone's antigen remains unknown. No base qualities exist here, and no much larger clone lies one base off it. The sample carries other DNA sequences with the same CDR3.

Participants in the prospective study were enrolled through a virtual design, were aged about 18 to 90 years, and lived in 24 United States geographic areas. In the prospective study, cohorts were assigned on the basis of participant-reported clinical history obtained from a screening survey and a study questionnaire. For ImmuneRACE Cohort 3, a participant was defined as recovered based on two consecutive negative NP/OP PCR tests, clearance by a healthcare professional, or resolution of symptoms. Each participant in the prospective study had whole blood, serum and a nasopharyngeal or oropharyngeal swab collected by mobile phlebotomists. Over a 2-month period, participants in the prospective study had the option of providing additional blood draws and questionnaires. Before DNA extraction, prospective study blood samples were shipped either frozen or at room temperature.

The rearrangement joined TRBV19 to TRBJ2-3; TRBD1 matches 7 bases in the middle. The source of this sequence is a woman aged 18-30 years who had recovered from COVID-19. Sequenced input: PBMCs or T cells enriched from blood (not recorded which). The DNA sequence reads TGTGCCAGTAGCCCGACAGGGACAGATACGCAGTATTTT. This codes for CASSPTGTDTQYF.